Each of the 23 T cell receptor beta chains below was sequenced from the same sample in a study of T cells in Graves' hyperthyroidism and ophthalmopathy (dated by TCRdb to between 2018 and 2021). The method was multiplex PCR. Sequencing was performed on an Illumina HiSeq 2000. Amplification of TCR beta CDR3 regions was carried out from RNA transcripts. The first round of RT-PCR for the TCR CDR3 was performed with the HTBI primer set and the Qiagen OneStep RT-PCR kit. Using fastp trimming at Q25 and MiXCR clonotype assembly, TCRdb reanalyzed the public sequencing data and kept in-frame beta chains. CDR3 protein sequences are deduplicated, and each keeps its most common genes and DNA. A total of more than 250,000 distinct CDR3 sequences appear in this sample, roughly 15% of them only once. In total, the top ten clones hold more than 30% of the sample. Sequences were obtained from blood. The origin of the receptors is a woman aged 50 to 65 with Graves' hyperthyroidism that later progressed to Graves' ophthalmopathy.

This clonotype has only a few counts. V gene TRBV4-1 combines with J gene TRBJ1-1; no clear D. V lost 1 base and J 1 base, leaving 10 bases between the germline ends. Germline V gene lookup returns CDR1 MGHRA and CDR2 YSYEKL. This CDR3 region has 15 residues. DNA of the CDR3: TGCGCCAGCAGCCAAGGGCCCGGGAGGAACACTGAAGCTTTCTTT. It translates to CASSQGPGRNTEAFF.

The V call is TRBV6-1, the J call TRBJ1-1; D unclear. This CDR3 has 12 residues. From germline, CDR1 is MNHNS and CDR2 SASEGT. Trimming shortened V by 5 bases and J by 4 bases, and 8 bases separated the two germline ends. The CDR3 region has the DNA TGTGCCAGCAGTTATACGGTCACTGAAGCTTTCTTT. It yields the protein CASSYTVTEAFF.

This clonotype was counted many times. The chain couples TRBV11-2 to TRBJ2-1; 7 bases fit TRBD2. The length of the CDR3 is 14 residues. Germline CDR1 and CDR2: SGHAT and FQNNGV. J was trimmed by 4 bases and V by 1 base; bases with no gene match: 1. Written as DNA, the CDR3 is TGTGCCAGCAGCTTAGGAGCGGGATACAATGAGCAGTTCTTC. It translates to CASSLGAGYNEQFF.

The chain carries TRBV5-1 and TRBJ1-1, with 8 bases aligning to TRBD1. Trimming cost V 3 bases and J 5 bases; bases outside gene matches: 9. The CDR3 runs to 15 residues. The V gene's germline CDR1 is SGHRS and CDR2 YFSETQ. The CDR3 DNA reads TGCGCCAGCAGCTACACGACAGGGGTTGAGACTGAAGCTTTCTTT. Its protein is CASSYTTGVETEAFF.

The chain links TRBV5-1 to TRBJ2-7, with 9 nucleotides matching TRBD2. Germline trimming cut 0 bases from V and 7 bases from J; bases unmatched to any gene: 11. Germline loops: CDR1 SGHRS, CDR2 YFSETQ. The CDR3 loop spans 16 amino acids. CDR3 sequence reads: CASSLAGTSTEEEQYF. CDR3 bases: TGCGCCAGCAGCTTGGCCGGGACTAGCACCGAGGAGGAGCAGTACTTC.

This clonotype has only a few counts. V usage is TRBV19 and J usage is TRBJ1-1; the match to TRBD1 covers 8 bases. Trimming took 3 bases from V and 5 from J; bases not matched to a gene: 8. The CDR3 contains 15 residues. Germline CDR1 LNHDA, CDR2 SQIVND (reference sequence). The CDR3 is CASSIGTGGSTEAFF. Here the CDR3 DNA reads TGTGCCAGTAGTATCGGAACAGGGGGAAGTACTGAAGCTTTCTTT.

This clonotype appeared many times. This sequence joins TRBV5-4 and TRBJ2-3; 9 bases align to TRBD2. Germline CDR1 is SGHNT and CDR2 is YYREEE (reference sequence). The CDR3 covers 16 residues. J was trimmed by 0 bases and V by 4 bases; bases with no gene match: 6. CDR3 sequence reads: CASSMGLATSTDTQYF. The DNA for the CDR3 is TGTGCCAGCAGCATGGGACTAGCTACTAGCACAGATACGCAGTATTTT.

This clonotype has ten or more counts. CDR3 nucleotides: TGCAGTGCTAGAGAATCTCTTCAGCCCCAGCATTTT. Translated, it gives CSARESLQPQHF. The chain combines TRBV20-1 with TRBJ1-5; D is uncertain. Germline CDR1 is DFQATT and CDR2 is SNEGSKA (reference sequence). The CDR3 runs 12 residues. Deletions cut 0 bases from V and 6 bases from J, with 6 bases between.

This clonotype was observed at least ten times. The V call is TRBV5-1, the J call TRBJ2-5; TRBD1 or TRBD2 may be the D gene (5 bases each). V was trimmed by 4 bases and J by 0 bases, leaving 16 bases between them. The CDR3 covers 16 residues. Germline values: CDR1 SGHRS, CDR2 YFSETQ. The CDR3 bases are TGCGCCAGCAGCACTCAGGGACCGCAGTACCAAGAGACCCAGTACTTC. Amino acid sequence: CASSTQGPQYQETQYF.

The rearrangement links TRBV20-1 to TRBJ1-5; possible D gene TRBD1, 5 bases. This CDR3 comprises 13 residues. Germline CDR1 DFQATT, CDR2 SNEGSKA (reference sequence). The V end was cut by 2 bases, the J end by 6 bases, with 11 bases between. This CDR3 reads CSARSPDSQPQHF. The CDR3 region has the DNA TGCAGTGCTAGAAGCCCCGACAGTCAGCCCCAGCATTTT.

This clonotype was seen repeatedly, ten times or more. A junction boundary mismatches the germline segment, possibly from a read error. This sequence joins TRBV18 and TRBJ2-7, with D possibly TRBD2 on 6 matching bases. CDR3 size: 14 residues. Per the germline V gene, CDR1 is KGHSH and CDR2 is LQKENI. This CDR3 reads CASSPTRDSHEQYF. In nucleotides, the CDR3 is TGTGCCAGCTCACCGACCCGGGACTCCCACGAGCAGTACTTC.

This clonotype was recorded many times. The CDR3 DNA follows: TGTGCCAGTAGTCTAGCGGGTGGTACCTACAATGAGCAGTTCTTC. Translation: CASSLAGGTYNEQFF. V usage is TRBV19 and J usage is TRBJ2-1; 8 bases agree with TRBD2. Unmatched junction bases numbered 5, after V lost 5 bases and J lost 2 bases. The CDR3 loop spans 15 amino acids. CDR1 and CDR2 (germline): LNHDA, SQIVND (reference sequence).

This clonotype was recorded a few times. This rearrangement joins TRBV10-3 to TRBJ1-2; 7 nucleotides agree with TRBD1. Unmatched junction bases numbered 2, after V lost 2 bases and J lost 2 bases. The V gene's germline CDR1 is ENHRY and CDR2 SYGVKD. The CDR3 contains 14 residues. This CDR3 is CAISETRGNYGYTF. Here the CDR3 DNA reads TGTGCCATCAGTGAGACCAGGGGGAACTATGGCTACACCTTC.

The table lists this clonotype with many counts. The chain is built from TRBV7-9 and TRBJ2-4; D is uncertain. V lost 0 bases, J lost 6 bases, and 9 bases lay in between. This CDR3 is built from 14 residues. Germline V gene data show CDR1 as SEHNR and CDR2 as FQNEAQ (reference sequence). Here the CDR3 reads CASSLAAQANIQYF. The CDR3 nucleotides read TGTGCCAGCAGCTTAGCGGCCCAGGCAAACATTCAGTACTTC.

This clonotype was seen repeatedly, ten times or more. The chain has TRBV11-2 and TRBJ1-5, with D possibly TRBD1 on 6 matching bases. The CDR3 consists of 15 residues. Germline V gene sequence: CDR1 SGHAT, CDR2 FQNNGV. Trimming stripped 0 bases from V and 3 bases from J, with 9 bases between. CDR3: CASSLDRGVNQPQHF. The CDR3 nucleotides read TGTGCCAGCAGCTTAGACAGGGGAGTCAATCAGCCCCAGCATTTT. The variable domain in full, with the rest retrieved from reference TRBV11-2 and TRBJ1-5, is EAGVAQSPRYKIIEKRQSVAFWCNPISGHATLYWYQQILGQGPKLLIQFQNNGVVDDSQLPKDRFSAERLKGVDSTLKIQPAKLEDSAVYLCASSLDRGVNQPQHFGDGTRLSIL.

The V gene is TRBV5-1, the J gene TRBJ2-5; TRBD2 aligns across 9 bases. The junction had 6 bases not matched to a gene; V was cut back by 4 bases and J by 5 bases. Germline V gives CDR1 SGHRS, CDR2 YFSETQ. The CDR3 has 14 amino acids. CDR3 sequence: CASSEGLARETQYF. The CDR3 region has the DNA TGCGCCAGCAGCGAGGGACTAGCTAGGGAGACCCAGTACTTC.

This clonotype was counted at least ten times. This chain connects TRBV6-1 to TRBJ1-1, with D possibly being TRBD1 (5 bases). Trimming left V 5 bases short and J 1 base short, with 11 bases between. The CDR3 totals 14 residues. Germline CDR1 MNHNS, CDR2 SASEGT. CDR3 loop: CASSPYGGNTEAFF. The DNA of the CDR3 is TGTGCCAGCAGTCCTTATGGGGGGAACACTGAAGCTTTCTTT.

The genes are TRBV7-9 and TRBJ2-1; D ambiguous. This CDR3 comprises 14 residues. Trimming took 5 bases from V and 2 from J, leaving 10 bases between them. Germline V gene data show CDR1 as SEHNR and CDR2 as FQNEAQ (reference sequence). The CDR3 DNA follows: TGTGCCAGCAGCCCCCGGACCACCTACAATGAGCAGTTCTTC. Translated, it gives CASSPRTTYNEQFF.

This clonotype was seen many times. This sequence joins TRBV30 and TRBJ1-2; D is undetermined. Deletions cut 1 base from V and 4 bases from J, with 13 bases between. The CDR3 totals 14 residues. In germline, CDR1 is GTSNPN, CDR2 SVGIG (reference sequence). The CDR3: CAWSDPGGGYGYTF. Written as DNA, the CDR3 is TGTGCCTGGAGTGACCCCGGCGGTGGCTATGGCTACACCTTC.

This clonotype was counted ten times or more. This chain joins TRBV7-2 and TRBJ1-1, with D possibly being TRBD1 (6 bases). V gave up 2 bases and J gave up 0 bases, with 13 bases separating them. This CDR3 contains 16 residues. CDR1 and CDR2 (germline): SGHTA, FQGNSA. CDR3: CASSLLVGALNTEAFF. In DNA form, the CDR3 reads TGTGCCAGCAGCTTACTAGTGGGGGCATTGAACACTGAAGCTTTCTTT.

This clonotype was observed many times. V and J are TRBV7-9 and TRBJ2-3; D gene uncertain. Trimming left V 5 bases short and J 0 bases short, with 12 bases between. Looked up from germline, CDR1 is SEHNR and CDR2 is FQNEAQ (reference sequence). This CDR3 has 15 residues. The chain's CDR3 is CASSHPARSTDTQYF. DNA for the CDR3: TGTGCCAGCAGCCACCCGGCGAGAAGCACAGATACGCAGTATTTT. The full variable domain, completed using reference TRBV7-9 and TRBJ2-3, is DTGVSQNPRHKITKRGQNVTFRCDPISEHNRLYWYRQTLGQGPEFLTYFQNEAQLEKSRLLSDRFSAERPKGSFSTLEIQRTEQGDSAMYLCASSHPARSTDTQYFGPGTRLTVL.

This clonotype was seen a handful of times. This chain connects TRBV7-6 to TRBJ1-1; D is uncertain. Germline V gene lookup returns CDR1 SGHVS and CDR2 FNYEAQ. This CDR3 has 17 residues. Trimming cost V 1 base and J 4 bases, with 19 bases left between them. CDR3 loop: CASSLGGRGPVGTEAFF. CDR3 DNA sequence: TGTGCCAGCAGCTTAGGTGGCCGTGGCCCCGTCGGCACTGAAGCTTTCTTT.

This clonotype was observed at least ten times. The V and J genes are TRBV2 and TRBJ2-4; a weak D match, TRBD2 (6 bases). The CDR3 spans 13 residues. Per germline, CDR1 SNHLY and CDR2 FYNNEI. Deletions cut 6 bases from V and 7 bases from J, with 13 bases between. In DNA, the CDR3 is TGTGCCAGCAGATTCGGGGCGGGGAACATTCAGTACTTC. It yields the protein CASRFGAGNIQYF. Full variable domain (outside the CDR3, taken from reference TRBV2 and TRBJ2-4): EPEVTQTPSHQVTQMGQEVILRCVPISNHLYFYWYRQILGQKVEFLVSFYNNEISEKSEIFDDQFSVERPDGSNFTLKIRSTKLEDSAMYFCASRFGAGNIQYFGAGTRLSVL.